This T cell receptor beta chain was sequenced in a study of T-cell memory formation after mild COVID-19 (dated by TCRdb to the early 2020s). Background for the entire study: Most TCR sequence clusters were specific to one of the two donors. The cohort comprised two young, previously healthy adult volunteers, one female and one male. T-cell clones expanding and contracting after mild COVID-19 in a couple of donors were tracked by longitudinal TCRalpha and TCRbeta repertoire sequencing.

The run used an Illumina NovaSeq 6000. TCRalpha and TCRbeta cDNA libraries were constructed by 5'RACE with constant-segment primers, with sample barcodes and unique molecular identifiers being introduced. RNA was extracted from every sample with Trizol reagent. Libraries were amplified in two PCR steps, with a second sample barcode and Illumina TruSeq adapters added in the second step. Sequencing of the libraries was done on an Illumina NovaSeq, producing 2 x 150 bp paired-end reads. Per the authors' processing: With migec v1.2.7, reads were demultiplexed and then collapsed into UMI-guided consensus sequences. Using mixcr v2.1.11, UMI consensuses were aligned to TRA and TRB V and J templates and then assembled into clonotypes. Clonotypes were classified as expanded or contracted when called significant by both edgeR and NoisET, with noise models trained on biological replicates. edgeR calls used a false discovery rate-adjusted p below 0.01 and a log2 fold-change threshold of 1. As an exploratory analysis of dynamics, PCA with hierarchical clustering was applied to max-normalized trajectories of the 1000 most abundant clonotypes. The CD4 or CD8 phenotype of responding clones was assigned using the separately sequenced CD4+ and CD8+ repertoires. TCRdb ran its own pipeline on the public reads, namely fastp trimming at Q25 and MiXCR clone calling, and kept in-frame beta chains. Merged by CDR3 protein, the rows form single entries marked with the most common genes and DNA. It is TCRdb's table, rather than the study itself, that gives the V and J calls and clone size. This sample comprises about 390,000 distinct CDR3 sequences, about 15% of them detected only once. The ten largest clones capture 20% to 25% of the sample.

Ficoll-Paque density gradient centrifugation was used to isolate PBMCs. Remarks on this clonotype: Its target antigen remains unknown. No much larger clonotype is one base removed from it; base qualities were not supplied.

What the work shows at the level of the full study, not this receptor alone: SARS-CoV-2 specificity was not confirmed for the second-wave clones peaking on day 37. Balanced CD4/CD8 phenotypes were observed for clones contracting from day 15 to 85, whereas a bias towards CD4+ was observed for a second wave of clones expanding from day 15 to 37. The study included only two mild cases, and larger cohorts that include severe cases with pre-infection samples were judged to be necessary. Contracting CD4+ clones turned up mainly in the CM and EM memory subsets, whereas EMRA was where CD8+ clones were enriched. Some responding clones were detected in pre-infection memory, suggesting pre-existing cross-reactive memory T cells joined the SARS-CoV-2 response.

Here V drops 2 bases and J drops 5 bases, and the junction holds 19 bases not matched to any gene. The germline V gene provides CDR1 MNHEY and CDR2 SVGAGI. The CDR3 runs 19 amino acids, cysteine and phenylalanine included. CDR3 DNA is the only sequence kept; it has 57 bases, read in frame from the first base. Recombination joined TRBV6-5 with TRBJ1-1; 8 central bases correspond to TRBD1. The receptor's source is a man aged 18 to 35 who had mild COVID-19 (a few samples of this study predate the infection). The sample titles of this study are shuffled in the database, so cell type and time point are left out; the donor was told from shared clones. Material: PBMCs or a T cell subset sorted from them (not recorded which). The CDR3 corresponds to CASSYQGQGFWGRGTEAFF. DNA sequence: TGTGCCAGCAGTTACCAAGGACAGGGTTTTTGGGGAAGGGGAACTGAAGCTTTCTTT.